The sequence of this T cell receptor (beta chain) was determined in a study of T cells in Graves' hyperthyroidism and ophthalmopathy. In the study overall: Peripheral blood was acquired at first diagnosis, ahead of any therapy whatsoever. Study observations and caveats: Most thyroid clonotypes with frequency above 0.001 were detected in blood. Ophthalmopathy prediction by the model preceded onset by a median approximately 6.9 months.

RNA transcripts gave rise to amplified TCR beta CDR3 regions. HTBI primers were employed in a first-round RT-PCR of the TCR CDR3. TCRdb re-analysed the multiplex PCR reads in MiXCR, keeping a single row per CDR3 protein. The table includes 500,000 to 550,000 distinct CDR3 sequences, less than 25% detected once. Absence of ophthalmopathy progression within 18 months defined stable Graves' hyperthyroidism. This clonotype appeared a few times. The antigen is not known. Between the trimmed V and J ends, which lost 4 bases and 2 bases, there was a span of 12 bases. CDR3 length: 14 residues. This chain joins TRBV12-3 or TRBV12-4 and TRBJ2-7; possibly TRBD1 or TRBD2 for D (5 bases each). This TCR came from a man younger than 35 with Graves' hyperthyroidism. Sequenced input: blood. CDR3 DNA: TGTGCCAGCAGTTGGCAGGGACCTACCTACGAGCAGTACTTC. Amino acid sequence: CASSWQGPTYEQYF.